This T cell receptor (beta chain) is from a study of blood T cell repertoires in COVID-19. With regard to this clone: A junction end diverges from the germline sequence, so it may reflect a read error.

The CDR3 runs 14 residues. The germline CDR1 and CDR2 sequences are LNHDA and SQIVND (reference sequence). Profiling relied on immunoSEQ multiplex PCR, and the TCRdb table lists in-frame clones only, not all of them. The sample has fewer than 200,000 clones, more than 85% seen once. Sample: peripheral blood. The source is a woman older than 75 with COVID-19, enrolled during active disease. This chain uses TRBV19 with TRBJ1-1, with 7 bases identical to TRBD1. For the CDR3, the DNA is TGTGCCAGTAGCTTCAAGGGGGCGAACGCTGAAGCTTTCTTT. Translating gives CASSFKGANAEAFF.